Below, 28 T cell receptor beta chains from the same sample are listed, as sequenced in a study of human T cells and chemical hapten exposure. TCRdb itself ran the 5' RACE reads through MiXCR, one entry per CDR3 protein. The table records about 110,000 distinct CDR3 sequences, approximately 20% of them present only once. RNA extraction used unfractionated whole blood as the source of total RNA. Source of these receptors: a human donor in good health.

The chain recombines TRBV5-4 with TRBJ2-3, with D uncertain. V was shortened by 8 bases and J by 0 bases, with 10 bases between the two germline ends. Germline lookup yields CDR1 SGHNT and CDR2 YYREEE (reference sequence). This CDR3 spans 13 amino acids. The CDR3 spells CASHPRSTDTQYF. Written as DNA, the CDR3 is TGTGCCAGTCACCCCCGGAGCACAGATACGCAGTATTTT. The full variable domain, in which reference TRBV5-4 and TRBJ2-3 provide the parts outside the CDR3, is ETGVTQSPTHLIKTRGQQVTLRCSSQSGHNTVSWYQQALGQGPQFIFQYYREEENGRGNFPPRFSGLQFPNYSSELNVNALELDDSALYLCASHPRSTDTQYFGPGTRLTVL.

This clonotype was seen only a few times. The chain joins TRBV28 to TRBJ2-5; D is possibly TRBD1 (8 bases). The CDR3 extends over 14 amino acids. The germline CDR1 and CDR2 sequences are MDHEN and SYDVKM. Trimming pared 6 bases from V and 5 bases from J, leaving 16 bases between. The CDR3 bases are TGTGCCAGCAGCCCACAGGGGGGGAGTGAGACCCAGTACTTC. This sequence encodes CASSPQGGSETQYF.

The chain has TRBV12-3 or TRBV12-4 and TRBJ1-1, with 7 bases matching TRBD1. CDR3 length: 14 residues. Trimming at V came to 4 bases and at J to 5 bases, leaving 7 bases not matched to a gene. CDR3 loop: CASSSTTGMTEAFF. CDR3 coding DNA: TGTGCCAGCAGTTCCACGACAGGGATGACTGAAGCTTTCTTT.

The chain uses TRBV20-1 and TRBJ1-1; D might be TRBD1 (6 bases). The germline CDR1 and CDR2 sequences are DFQATT and SNEGSKA (reference sequence). V dropped 3 bases and J dropped 3 bases, with 14 bases sitting between them. This CDR3 contains 14 residues. This chain's CDR3 is CSASPQGTDTEAFF. The CDR3 DNA is TGCAGTGCTAGTCCTCAGGGGACGGACACTGAAGCTTTCTTT.

There are a few counts of this clonotype. The gene calls are TRBV18 and TRBJ1-1; D is unclear. V lost 3 bases, J lost 1 base, and 9 bases lay in between. This CDR3 is built from 14 residues. Looked up from germline, CDR1 is KGHSH and CDR2 is LQKENI. The CDR3 coding sequence is TGTGCCAGCTCACCCTCGAGCAGGAACACTGAAGCTTTCTTT. Protein product: CASSPSSRNTEAFF.

This chain uses TRBV29-1 with TRBJ1-2; 12 positions match TRBD1. The CDR3 sequence is 16 residues long. In germline, CDR1 is SQVTM, CDR2 ANQGSEA. The V segment lost 7 bases and the J segment 6 bases; nucleotides outside the gene matches: 15. The DNA for the CDR3 is TGCAGCGGATTCCATGGGACAGGGGGCGAAAATAATGGCTACACCTTC. Translated: CSGFHGTGGENNGYTF.

This clonotype appeared a few times. This chain joins TRBV19 and TRBJ1-1; 8 nucleotides agree with TRBD1. The CDR3 runs 15 residues. With 2 bases clipped from V and 1 base from J, the junction kept 3 bases outside the gene matches. Germline CDR1 reads LNHDA; CDR2 reads SQIVND (reference sequence). The CDR3 bases are TGTGCCAGTAGTATACAGGGGGCCCCGAACACTGAAGCTTTCTTT. Protein sequence: CASSIQGAPNTEAFF.

The chain couples TRBV2 to TRBJ1-5; D is possibly TRBD1 (5 bases). This CDR3 comprises 14 residues. V lost 4 bases, J lost 2 bases, and 9 bases lay in between. The germline V gene encodes CDR1 SNHLY and CDR2 FYNNEI. CDR3: CASSGRVGNQPQHF. CDR3 nucleotide sequence: TGTGCCAGCAGTGGCAGGGTGGGCAATCAGCCCCAGCATTTT.

This clonotype was counted only a few times. The chain employs TRBV7-9 and TRBJ1-5, with D possibly matching TRBD1 (5 bases). In germline, CDR1 is SEHNR, CDR2 FQNEAQ (reference sequence). Deletions cut 4 bases from V and 5 bases from J, with 15 bases between. The CDR3 runs 15 residues. CDR3 sequence: CASSSGTAADQPQHF. For the CDR3, the DNA is TGTGCCAGCAGCTCCGGGACGGCAGCCGATCAGCCCCAGCATTTT.

V gene TRBV10-3 combines with J gene TRBJ2-5, with no clear D. Germline CDR1 reads ENHRY; CDR2 reads SYGVKD. With 2 bases removed from V and 5 bases from J, the gap between germline ends came to 12 bases. The CDR3 extends over 14 amino acids. The CDR3 sequence is CAISEGRQGETQYF. CDR3 sequence (DNA): TGTGCCATCAGTGAGGGACGCCAAGGGGAGACCCAGTACTTC.

The sample holds a few counts of this clonotype. The chain combines TRBV28 with TRBJ1-2; 7 bases align to TRBD1. V lost 1 base, J lost 4 bases, and 15 bases stayed unmatched. Germline CDR1 is MDHEN and CDR2 is SYDVKM. The CDR3 is 18 residues long. CDR3 protein: CASSLSFSGQGGIYGYTF. CDR3 sequence (DNA): TGTGCCAGCAGTTTATCTTTTTCAGGGCAGGGGGGGATCTATGGCTACACCTTC.

The gene calls are TRBV3-1 and TRBJ1-3; D call uncertain. The CDR3 runs 16 residues. CDR1 is LGHDT and CDR2 is YNNKEL in the germline V gene (reference sequence). V was cut by 0 bases and J by 3 bases, with 12 bases left in between. The CDR3: CASSQDPLLGGNTIYF. CDR3 coding DNA: TGTGCCAGCAGCCAAGACCCCCTCTTGGGTGGAAACACCATATATTTT.

V usage is TRBV7-8 and J usage is TRBJ2-1; tentative D call: TRBD2 (6 bases). Trimming took 5 bases from V and 4 from J, leaving 18 bases between them. Per germline, CDR1 SGHVS and CDR2 FQNEAQ. The CDR3 consists of 16 residues. In DNA, the CDR3 is TGTGCCAGCAGCCCAGAGGCGGCGGGATTATACAATGAGCAGTTCTTC. It yields the protein CASSPEAAGLYNEQFF.

This clonotype occurred a few times. J is TRBJ2-5 and V is TRBV5-1; tentative D call: TRBD2 (6 bases). The CDR3 length is 13 residues. Germline assignment: CDR1 SGHRS and CDR2 YFSETQ. Trimming left V 4 bases short and J 2 bases short, with 9 bases between. CDR3 sequence: CASSRDSQETQYF. The CDR3 DNA sequence: TGCGCCAGCAGCCGGGACTCTCAAGAGACCCAGTACTTC. Looking up the rest from reference TRBV5-1 and TRBJ2-5 gives the full variable domain: KAGVTQTPRYLIKTRGQQVTLSCSPISGHRSVSWYQQTPGQGLQFLFEYFSETQRNKGNFPGRFSGRQFSNSRSEMNVSTLELGDSALYLCASSRDSQETQYFGPGTRLLVL.

In this sample, this clonotype turned up a few times. The chain is built from TRBV3-1 and TRBJ1-2, with 7 bases that match TRBD1. Germline CDR1 and CDR2: LGHDT and YNNKEL (reference sequence). This CDR3 has 14 amino acids. Trimming at V came to 1 base and at J to 8 bases, leaving 7 bases not matched to a gene. Here the CDR3 reads CASSQVEGAGGYTF. The CDR3 DNA reads TGTGCCAGCAGCCAAGTTGAGGGGGCCGGCGGCTACACCTTC.

The chain joins TRBV6-5 to TRBJ2-7, with D maybe TRBD1 (6 bases). Germline-derived CDR1 and CDR2 are MNHEY and SVGAGI. The CDR3 sequence is 13 residues long. V was clipped by 0 bases and J by 9 bases, with 12 bases between them. The CDR3 sequence is CASSYSPGEGQYF. Here the CDR3 DNA reads TGTGCCAGCAGTTACTCACCAGGGGAAGGGCAGTACTTC.

The CDR3, as DNA: TGTGCCAGCAGTTACGACGCCTGGAACACTGAAGCTTTCTTT. It translates to CASSYDAWNTEAFF. V gene TRBV12-3 or TRBV12-4 combines with J gene TRBJ1-1, with no clear D. The CDR3 is made up of 14 amino acids. Trimming pared 4 bases from V and 1 base from J, leaving 10 bases between.

The J gene is TRBJ2-7, the V gene TRBV3-1; TRBD1 agrees at 9 bases. Germline CDR1 is LGHDT and CDR2 is YNNKEL (reference sequence). V was clipped by 4 bases and J by 3 bases; unmatched bases: 7. This CDR3 spans 15 amino acids. The CDR3: CASSRDRVGYYEQYF. In DNA form, the CDR3 reads TGTGCCAGCAGCCGGGACAGGGTAGGGTACTACGAGCAGTACTTC.

The chain's CDR3 is CASSPPGLLSYNEQFF. For the CDR3, the DNA is TGTGCCAGCAGTCCTCCGGGACTACTATCTTACAATGAGCAGTTCTTC. The chain is built from TRBV6-5 and TRBJ2-1, with 7 nucleotides matching TRBD2. The CDR3 runs to 16 residues. Trimming at V came to 5 bases and at J to 4 bases, leaving 11 bases not matched to a gene. From germline, CDR1 is MNHEY and CDR2 SVGAGI.

The CDR3 DNA follows: TGTGCCAGCAGTCTTATCGGATATGGCTACACCTTC. The encoded protein is CASSLIGYGYTF. The gene calls are TRBV28 and TRBJ1-2; no reliable D call. Germline CDR1 is MDHEN and CDR2 is SYDVKM. The length of the CDR3 is 12 residues. V gave up 5 bases and J gave up 5 bases, with 9 bases separating them.

This clonotype turned up a few times. This CDR3 is CSVDRGPETQYF. CDR3 sequence (DNA): TGCAGCGTTGACAGGGGGCCAGAGACCCAGTACTTC. V gene TRBV29-1 combines with J gene TRBJ2-5, with TRBD1 matching 8 bases. V gave up 3 bases and J gave up 4 bases; unmatched junction bases: 1. CDR1 and CDR2 from the germline V gene are SQVTM and ANQGSEA. The CDR3 runs to 12 residues.

This clonotype was counted only a few times. The rearrangement links TRBV6-6 to TRBJ2-7, with 9 bases identical to TRBD1. Trimming at V came to 5 bases and at J to 4 bases, leaving 9 bases not matched to a gene. The length of the CDR3 is 15 residues. Germline lookup yields CDR1 MNHNY and CDR2 SVGAGI (reference sequence). This CDR3 reads CASSTSGTGSYEQYF. The CDR3 DNA reads TGTGCCAGCAGTACCTCCGGGACAGGGTCGTACGAGCAGTACTTC.

The chain has TRBV12-3 or TRBV12-4 and TRBJ2-7; perhaps TRBD2 as D (6 bases). V lost 3 bases, J lost 4 bases, and 10 bases lay in between. The CDR3 runs to 13 residues. The CDR3 region is CASSFGTSYEQYF. The CDR3 region has the DNA TGTGCCAGCAGTTTCGGGACTTCTTACGAGCAGTACTTC.

The chain combines TRBV6-6 with TRBJ2-5; possibly TRBD2 for D (6 bases). V was shortened by 2 bases and J by 2 bases, with 12 bases between the two germline ends. The CDR3 is 15 amino acids. Per germline, CDR1 MNHNY and CDR2 SVGAGI (reference sequence). The CDR3 protein is CASSYPGTLQETQYF. CDR3 in DNA: TGTGCCAGCAGTTACCCCGGGACTTTACAAGAGACCCAGTACTTC.

The V call is TRBV20-1, the J call TRBJ2-7; 10 bases are a match to TRBD1. Trimming cost V 6 bases and J 7 bases; bases outside gene matches: 15. This CDR3 is built from 15 residues. Germline CDR1 DFQATT, CDR2 SNEGSKA (reference sequence). In DNA form, the CDR3 reads TGCAGTGCCACATCGACCGGGACAGGGGTCTTGGAGCAGTACTTC. Its protein product is CSATSTGTGVLEQYF.

This clonotype was picked up a small number of times. The genes are TRBV4-2 and TRBJ2-4; no clear D gene. Germline V lookup: CDR1 LGHNA, CDR2 YNFKEQ. The V end was cut by 4 bases, the J end by 0 bases, with 19 bases between. The CDR3 runs to 18 residues. CDR3 residues: CASSPVGRNLLAKNIQYF. The CDR3 DNA reads TGTGCCAGCAGCCCAGTAGGACGGAACCTCTTAGCCAAAAACATTCAGTACTTC.

In its sample, this clonotype was seen a few times. This sequence joins TRBV4-1 and TRBJ2-1; 13 bases are shared with TRBD2. J lost 4 bases, V lost 4 bases, and 7 bases had no gene match. Germline assignment: CDR1 MGHRA and CDR2 YSYEKL. The CDR3 extends over 17 amino acids. DNA for the CDR3: TGCGCCAGCAGCCTACGTCTGACTAGCGGGGGGTACAATGAGCAGTTCTTC. This codes for CASSLRLTSGGYNEQFF.

The table lists this clonotype with a few counts. The rearrangement uses TRBV11-2 and TRBJ1-2, with 9 bases matching TRBD1. V lost 3 bases, J lost 2 bases, and 1 base stayed unmatched. This CDR3 region has 14 residues. Germline assignment: CDR1 SGHAT and CDR2 FQNNGV. The DNA of the CDR3 is TGTGCCAGCAGCTTTGGGACAGGGAACTATGGCTACACCTTC. It yields the protein CASSFGTGNYGYTF.